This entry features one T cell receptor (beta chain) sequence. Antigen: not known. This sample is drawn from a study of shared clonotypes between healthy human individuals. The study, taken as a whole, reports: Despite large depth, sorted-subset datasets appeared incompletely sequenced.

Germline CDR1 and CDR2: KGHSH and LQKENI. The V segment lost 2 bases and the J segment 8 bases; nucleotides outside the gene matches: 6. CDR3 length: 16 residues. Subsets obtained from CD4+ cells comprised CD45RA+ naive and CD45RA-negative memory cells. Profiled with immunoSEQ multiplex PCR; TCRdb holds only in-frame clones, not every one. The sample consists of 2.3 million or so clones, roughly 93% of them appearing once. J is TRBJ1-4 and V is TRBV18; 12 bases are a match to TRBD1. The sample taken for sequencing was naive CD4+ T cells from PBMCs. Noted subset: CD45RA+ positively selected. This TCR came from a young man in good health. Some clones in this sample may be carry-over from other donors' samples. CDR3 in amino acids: CASSPGTGGLREKLFF. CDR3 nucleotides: TGTGCCAGCTCACCAGGGACAGGGGGCTTGCGAGAAAAACTGTTTTTT.